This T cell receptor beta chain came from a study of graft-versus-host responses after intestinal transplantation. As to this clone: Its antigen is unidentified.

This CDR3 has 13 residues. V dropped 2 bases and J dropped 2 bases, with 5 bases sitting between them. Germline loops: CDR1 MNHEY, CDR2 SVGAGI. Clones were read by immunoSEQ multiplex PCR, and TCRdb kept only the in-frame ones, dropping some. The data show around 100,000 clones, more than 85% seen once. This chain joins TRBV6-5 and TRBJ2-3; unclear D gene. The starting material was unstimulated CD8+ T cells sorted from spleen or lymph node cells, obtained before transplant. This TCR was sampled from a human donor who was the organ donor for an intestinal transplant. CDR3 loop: CASSYGITDTQYF. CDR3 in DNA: TGTGCCAGCAGTTACGGGATCACAGATACGCAGTATTTT.